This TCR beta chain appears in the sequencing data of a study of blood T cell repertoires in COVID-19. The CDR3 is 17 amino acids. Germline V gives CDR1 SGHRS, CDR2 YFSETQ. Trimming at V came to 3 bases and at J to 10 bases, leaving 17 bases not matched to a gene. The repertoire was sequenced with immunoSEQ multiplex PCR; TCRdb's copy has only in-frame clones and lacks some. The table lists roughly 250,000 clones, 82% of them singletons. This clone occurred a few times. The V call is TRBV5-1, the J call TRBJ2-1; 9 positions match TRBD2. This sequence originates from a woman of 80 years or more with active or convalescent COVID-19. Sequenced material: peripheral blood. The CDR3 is CASSWASGARGNREQFF. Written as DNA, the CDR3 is TGCGCCAGCAGCTGGGCTAGCGGGGCGAGGGGAAATCGGGAGCAGTTCTTC.